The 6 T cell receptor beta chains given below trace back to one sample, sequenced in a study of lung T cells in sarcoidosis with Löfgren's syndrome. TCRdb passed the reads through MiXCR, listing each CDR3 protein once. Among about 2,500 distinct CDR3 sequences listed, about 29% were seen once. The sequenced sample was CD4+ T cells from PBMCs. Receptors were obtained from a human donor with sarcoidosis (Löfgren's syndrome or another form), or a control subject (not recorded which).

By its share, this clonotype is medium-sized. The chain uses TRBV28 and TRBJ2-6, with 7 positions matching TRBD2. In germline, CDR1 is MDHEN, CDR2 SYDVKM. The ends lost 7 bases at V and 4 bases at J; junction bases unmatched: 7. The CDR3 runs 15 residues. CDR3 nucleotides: TGTGCCAGCACCGTCTCCGGGGGGGGGGCCAACGTCCTGACTTTC. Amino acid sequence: CASTVSGGGANVLTF.

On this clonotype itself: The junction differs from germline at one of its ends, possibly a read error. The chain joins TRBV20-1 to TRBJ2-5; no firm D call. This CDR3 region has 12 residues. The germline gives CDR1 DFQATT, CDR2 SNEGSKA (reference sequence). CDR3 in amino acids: CSARASSYKQHF. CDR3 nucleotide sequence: TGCAGTGCTAGGGCTAGTTCCTACAAGCAGCACTTC.

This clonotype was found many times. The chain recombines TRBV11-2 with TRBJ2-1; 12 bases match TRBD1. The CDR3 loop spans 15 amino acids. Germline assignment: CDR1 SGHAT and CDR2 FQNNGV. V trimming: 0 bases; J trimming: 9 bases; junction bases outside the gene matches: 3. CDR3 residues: CASSLDGTGGGEQFF. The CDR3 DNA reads TGTGCCAGCAGCTTAGATGGGACAGGGGGCGGTGAGCAGTTCTTC.

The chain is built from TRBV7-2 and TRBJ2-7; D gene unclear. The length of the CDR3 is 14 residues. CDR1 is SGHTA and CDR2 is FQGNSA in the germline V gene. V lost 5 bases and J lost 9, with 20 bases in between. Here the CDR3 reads CASSAFGSSKGQYF. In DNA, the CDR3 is TGTGCCAGCAGCGCCTTCGGGTCTTCTAAGGGGCAGTACTTC.

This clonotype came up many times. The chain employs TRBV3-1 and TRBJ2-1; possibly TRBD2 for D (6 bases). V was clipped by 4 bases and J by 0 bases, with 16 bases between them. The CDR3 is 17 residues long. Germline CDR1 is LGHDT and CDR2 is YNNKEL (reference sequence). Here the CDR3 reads CASSLPRTTSSYNEQFF. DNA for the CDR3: TGTGCCAGCAGCCTACCTCGGACTACGAGCTCCTACAATGAGCAGTTCTTC.

CDR3 residues: CASNGDSSRDAHRYNEQFF. The CDR3 nucleotides read TGTGCCTCTAACGGGGACAGCAGCAGGGACGCCCATAGGTACAATGAGCAGTTCTTC. V usage is TRBV30 and J usage is TRBJ2-1; 7 bases are shared with TRBD1. V dropped 7 bases and J dropped 4; count of bases not matched to a gene: 25. Germline V gene sequence: CDR1 GTSNPN, CDR2 SVGIG (reference sequence). The CDR3 spans 19 residues.